Listed below are T cell receptor beta chains from one sample, sequenced in a study of cytomegalovirus exposure and HLA in healthy donors. Assay: immunoSEQ multiplex PCR; the TCRdb copy retains only in-frame clones and omits some. Of roughly 120,000 clones listed, 50% to 70% are singletons. The material sequenced was PBMCs. Source of these receptors: a middle-aged woman in good health and CMV-seropositive. CDR3s include the opening cysteine and the closing phenylalanine or tryptophan. Fields, in order: clone size, V gene, D gene, J gene, CDR3 DNA, CDR3 protein. D genes are given only for firm matches. Rows give clone size only sometimes, using once, few, many, or a class for an expanded clone.

abundance: NA
v_gene: TRBV29-1
d_gene: TRBD1
j_gene: TRBJ2-1
CDR3nt: TGCAGCGTTGTACGGCTCCAGGGGGCGATGGGCAATGAGCAGTTCTTC
CDR3aa: CSVVRLQGAMGNEQFF

abundance: NA
v_gene: TRBV27
d_gene: NA
j_gene: TRBJ1-2
CDR3nt: TGTGCCAGCAGTTTATCAATCGGAGGGATGGGCGGCTACACCTTC
CDR3aa: CASSLSIGGMGGYTF

abundance: NA
v_gene: TRBV5-1
d_gene: TRBD1
j_gene: TRBJ1-4
CDR3nt: TGCGCCAGCAGCTCCGGGACAGGGGTTCCAGGAACTAATGAAAAACTGTTTTTT
CDR3aa: CASSSGTGVPGTNEKLFF

abundance: NA
v_gene: TRBV4-3
d_gene: NA
j_gene: TRBJ1-2
CDR3nt: TGCGCCAGCAGAGCTCCAGGGTTAGGCTATGGCTACACCTTC
CDR3aa: CASRAPGLGYGYTF

abundance: NA
v_gene: TRBV2
d_gene: TRBD1
j_gene: TRBJ2-7
CDR3nt: TGTGCCAGCAGTCTACTGGGACAGGGCGAGCAGTACTTC
CDR3aa: CASSLLGQGEQYF

abundance: few
v_gene: TRBV7-2
d_gene: TRBD2
j_gene: TRBJ2-7
CDR3nt: TGTGCCAGCAGCTTATCCAGCGGGAGCTCCTACGAGCAGTACTTC
CDR3aa: CASSLSSGSSYEQYF

abundance: NA
v_gene: TRBV11-2
d_gene: TRBD1
j_gene: TRBJ2-7
CDR3nt: TGTGCCAGCAGCTCCCCGTGGACAGGGGAGGACGAGCAGTACTTC
CDR3aa: CASSSPWTGEDEQYF

abundance: NA
v_gene: TRBV28
d_gene: NA
j_gene: TRBJ1-1
CDR3nt: TGTGCCAGCAGTTCCTACGGACCGGGCAGGGGGAACACTGAAGCTTTCTTT
CDR3aa: CASSSYGPGRGNTEAFF

abundance: NA
v_gene: TRBV4-1
d_gene: NA
j_gene: TRBJ2-7
CDR3nt: TGCGCCAGCAGTTCAGGCGAGAGCTCCTACGAGCAGTACTTC
CDR3aa: CASSSGESSYEQYF

abundance: NA
v_gene: TRBV4-3
d_gene: TRBD1
j_gene: TRBJ1-1
CDR3nt: TGCGCCAGCAGCCACGAGAACAGGGGAATACCCGAAGCTTTCTTT
CDR3aa: CASSHENRGIPEAFF

abundance: once
v_gene: TRBV14
d_gene: NA
j_gene: TRBJ1-4
CDR3nt: TGTGCCAGCAGCCTCAGACTTAATGAAAAACTGTTTTTT
CDR3aa: CASSLRLNEKLFF

abundance: NA
v_gene: TRBV7-9
d_gene: NA
j_gene: TRBJ2-7
CDR3nt: TGTGCCAGCAGCTCACAGGGAAGGGGCTACGAGCAGTACTTC
CDR3aa: CASSSQGRGYEQYF

abundance: few
v_gene: TRBV6-1
d_gene: TRBD1
j_gene: TRBJ2-1
CDR3nt: TGTGCCAGCTGGAAGGACAGGTCGGGCCATGAGCAGTTCTTC
CDR3aa: CASWKDRSGHEQFF

abundance: NA
v_gene: TRBV9
d_gene: NA
j_gene: TRBJ1-4
CDR3nt: TGTGCCAGCAGCCCTTTTGATGAAAAACTGTTTTTT
CDR3aa: CASSPFDEKLFF

abundance: NA
v_gene: TRBV29-1
d_gene: NA
j_gene: TRBJ2-1
CDR3nt: TGCAGCGTTGACCAGGGATACAATGAGCAGTTCTTC
CDR3aa: CSVDQGYNEQFF

abundance: NA
v_gene: TRBV6-5
d_gene: NA
j_gene: TRBJ1-1
CDR3nt: TGTGCCAGCAGTCAACAGGGTTTTCGCACTGAAGCTTTCTTT
CDR3aa: CASSQQGFRTEAFF

abundance: few
v_gene: TRBV7-9
d_gene: TRBD1
j_gene: TRBJ1-2
CDR3nt: TGTGCCAGCAGTCGGACAGGCCCAACCTATGGCTACACCTTC
CDR3aa: CASSRTGPTYGYTF

abundance: NA
v_gene: TRBV7-9
d_gene: TRBD1
j_gene: TRBJ1-4
CDR3nt: TGTGCCAGCAGCGGACCGACAGGGGGCGATGAAAAACTGTTTTTT
CDR3aa: CASSGPTGGDEKLFF

abundance: NA
v_gene: TRBV5-8
d_gene: TRBD1
j_gene: TRBJ2-5
CDR3nt: TGTGCCAGCAGTCACCGGACAGGGGTTTACCAAGAGACCCAGTACTTC
CDR3aa: CASSHRTGVYQETQYF

abundance: few
v_gene: TRBV6-6
d_gene: TRBD1
j_gene: TRBJ1-2
CDR3nt: TGTGCCAGCAGAACCGGGACAGGGGCCTATCGGGGCGGCTACACCTTC
CDR3aa: CASRTGTGAYRGGYTF

abundance: NA
v_gene: TRBV10-3
d_gene: TRBD2
j_gene: TRBJ2-3
CDR3nt: TGTGCCATCAGTGGCGGGACTAGCGGGAGGGCCGTCACAGATACGCAGTATTTT
CDR3aa: CAISGGTSGRAVTDTQYF

abundance: NA
v_gene: TRBV7-9
d_gene: NA
j_gene: TRBJ1-2
CDR3nt: TGTTCCAGCAGCTTGGACAGCTATGGCTACACCTTC
CDR3aa: CSSSLDSYGYTF

abundance: NA
v_gene: TRBV2
d_gene: TRBD2
j_gene: TRBJ2-7
CDR3nt: TGTGCCAGCAGTGCGCACACTAGCGTAGTCTACGAGCAGTACTTC
CDR3aa: CASSAHTSVVYEQYF

abundance: NA
v_gene: TRBV9
d_gene: TRBD2
j_gene: TRBJ2-5
CDR3nt: TGTGCCAGCAGCGGGACTAGCGGGAGGGTAGGAGAGACCCAGTACTTC
CDR3aa: CASSGTSGRVGETQYF

abundance: NA
v_gene: TRBV7-9
d_gene: NA
j_gene: TRBJ1-3
CDR3nt: TGTGCCAGCAGCTGTCCTCCACCAGGGCCTTGTGCCTCTGGAAACACCATATATTTT
CDR3aa: CASSCPPPGPCASGNTIYF

abundance: NA
v_gene: TRBV27
d_gene: TRBD1
j_gene: TRBJ1-2
CDR3nt: TGTGCCAGCAGTTCGAGGGACAGGGGGAGATATGGCTACACCTTC
CDR3aa: CASSSRDRGRYGYTF

abundance: NA
v_gene: TRBV2
d_gene: NA
j_gene: TRBJ2-2
CDR3nt: TGTGCCAGCAGTCTAGACAGGCTAGCGAACACCGGGGAGCTGTTTTTT
CDR3aa: CASSLDRLANTGELFF

abundance: NA
v_gene: TRBV7-6
d_gene: NA
j_gene: TRBJ2-7
CDR3nt: TGTGCCAGCAGCTTAGATAGGGGAATCTCGGACGAGCAGTACTTC
CDR3aa: CASSLDRGISDEQYF

abundance: NA
v_gene: TRBV5-4
d_gene: TRBD2
j_gene: TRBJ2-1
CDR3nt: TGTGCCAGCAGCGGACTAGAGAGTGAGCAGTTCTTC
CDR3aa: CASSGLESEQFF

abundance: NA
v_gene: TRBV28
d_gene: NA
j_gene: TRBJ1-2
CDR3nt: TGTGCCAGCAGTTTAGAGACAGCTTATGGCTACACCTTC
CDR3aa: CASSLETAYGYTF

abundance: NA
v_gene: TRBV15
d_gene: NA
j_gene: TRBJ2-1
CDR3nt: TGTGCCACCAGCAGAGATCAAGAGAGTGAGCAGTTCTTC
CDR3aa: CATSRDQESEQFF

abundance: NA
v_gene: TRBV7-3
d_gene: NA
j_gene: TRBJ2-3
CDR3nt: TGTGCCAGCAGCTTAACAGGAGGGACAGATACGCAGTATTTT
CDR3aa: CASSLTGGTDTQYF

abundance: NA
v_gene: TRBV14
d_gene: NA
j_gene: TRBJ1-3
CDR3nt: TGTGCCAGCAGCCCCCGAGCAAACACCATATATTTT
CDR3aa: CASSPRANTIYF

abundance: once
v_gene: TRBV4-3
d_gene: NA
j_gene: TRBJ2-1
CDR3nt: TGCGCCAGCAGCCGAAAAGCCCAGGGGAGGGATGAGCAGTTCTTC
CDR3aa: CASSRKAQGRDEQFF

abundance: NA
v_gene: TRBV7-9
d_gene: NA
j_gene: TRBJ2-5
CDR3nt: TGTGCCAGCAGCGGAGAGGGGGAAGAGACCCAGTACTTC
CDR3aa: CASSGEGEETQYF

abundance: NA
v_gene: TRBV18
d_gene: NA
j_gene: TRBJ1-5
CDR3nt: TGTGCCAGCTCACCGGAGGCAGCATATAGCAATCAGCCCCAGCATTTT
CDR3aa: CASSPEAAYSNQPQHF

abundance: NA
v_gene: TRBV2
d_gene: TRBD2
j_gene: TRBJ2-1
CDR3nt: TGTGCCAGCAGTGAAGCTGGACTAGCGCTTTACAATGAGCAGTTCTTC
CDR3aa: CASSEAGLALYNEQFF

abundance: few
v_gene: TRBV30
d_gene: TRBD1
j_gene: TRBJ1-2
CDR3nt: TGTGCCTGGAGTCTTCACGGGACAGCGCCTAACTATGGCTACACCTTC
CDR3aa: CAWSLHGTAPNYGYTF

abundance: NA
v_gene: TRBV7-9
d_gene: TRBD2
j_gene: TRBJ2-3
CDR3nt: TGTGCCAGCAGCCTGACTAGCGTTGATACGCAGTATTTT
CDR3aa: CASSLTSVDTQYF

abundance: NA
v_gene: TRBV7-9
d_gene: NA
j_gene: TRBJ2-3
CDR3nt: TGTGCCAGCAGCTCCGCGAGGTATACGCAGTATTTT
CDR3aa: CASSSARYTQYF

abundance: once
v_gene: TRBV2
d_gene: NA
j_gene: TRBJ2-7
CDR3nt: TGTGCCAGCAGTCTCGACAGCGAGCAGTACTTC
CDR3aa: CASSLDSEQYF